Presented here are 14 T cell receptor beta chains from one specimen sequenced in a study of long-term antiretroviral therapy in people with HIV. The assay, immunoSEQ v3.0, was run at survey level. The protocol was immunoSEQ multiplex PCR, while the TCRdb copy is restricted to in-frame clones and leaves out a portion. Of about 28,000 clones in the sample, roughly 94% were seen once. The input for sequencing was unsorted PBMCs, taken 5.3 years after starting antiretroviral therapy. All receptors derive from a man in his fifties or sixties with HIV.

The chain uses TRBV6-5 and TRBJ1-2; TRBD1 matches at 7 bases. V lost 0 bases and J lost 4; bases outside the gene matches: 8. CDR1 and CDR2 (germline): MNHEY, SVGAGI. CDR3 length equals 16 residues. The DNA for the CDR3 is TGTGCCAGCAGTTACTCCCGGACAGGATTGCCCTATGGCTACACCTTC. Translation: CASSYSRTGLPYGYTF.

The gene calls are TRBV14 and TRBJ2-3; D tentatively reads TRBD1 or TRBD2 (6 bases each). This CDR3 region has 15 residues. Germline loops: CDR1 SGHDN, CDR2 FVKESK. The germline V and J ends were trimmed by 5 bases and 1 base, with 13 bases remaining between them. This CDR3 reads CASSAGTTGTDTQYF. CDR3 coding DNA: TGTGCCAGCAGCGCGGGGACAACAGGCACAGATACGCAGTATTTT. The variable domain in full, with the rest retrieved from reference TRBV14 and TRBJ2-3, is EAGVTQFPSHSVIEKGQTVTLRCDPISGHDNLYWYRRVMGKEIKFLLHFVKESKQDESGMPNNRFLAERTGGTYSTLKVQPAELEDSGVYFCASSAGTTGTDTQYFGPGTRLTVL.

This sequence joins TRBV29-1 and TRBJ2-5; 9 nucleotides agree with TRBD2. V lost 3 bases and J lost 1; bases outside the gene matches: 6. Germline assignment: CDR1 SQVTM and CDR2 ANQGSEA. The CDR3 consists of 15 residues. The CDR3 DNA reads TGCAGCGTTGACCCTAGCGGGGCTCGCCAAGAGACCCAGTACTTC. It is translated as CSVDPSGARQETQYF.

The V call is TRBV9, the J call TRBJ1-3; D might be TRBD1 (6 bases). The CDR3 covers 18 residues. From germline, CDR1 is SGDLS and CDR2 YYNGEE. Trimming pared 4 bases from V and 0 bases from J, leaving 20 bases between. Written as DNA, the CDR3 is TGTGCCAGCAGCCCCGGACAGTCGTCGGGGATCTCTGGAAACACCATATATTTT. Protein: CASSPGQSSGISGNTIYF.

CDR3: CASSRAEGPWTGNEQYF. The CDR3 DNA reads TGCGCCAGCAGCCGGGCCGAGGGCCCCTGGACAGGGAACGAGCAGTACTTC. The genes are TRBV5-1 and TRBJ2-7; 8 nucleotides agree with TRBD1. Germline CDR1 is SGHRS and CDR2 is YFSETQ. The CDR3 loop spans 17 amino acids. With V trimmed by 4 bases and J by 5 bases, 17 bases remained unmatched.

This chain joins TRBV30 and TRBJ2-7; 9 bases agree with TRBD1. V dropped 2 bases and J dropped 2; count of bases not matched to a gene: 13. This CDR3 comprises 17 residues. Germline V lookup: CDR1 GTSNPN, CDR2 SVGIG (reference sequence). CDR3 in amino acids: CAWSPRAGTGPTYEQYF. CDR3 DNA: TGTGCCTGGAGTCCCAGAGCCGGGACAGGGCCAACCTACGAGCAGTACTTC.

The genes are TRBV9 and TRBJ2-2, with 10 bases aligning to TRBD2. After removal of 0 bases from V and 6 bases from J, the junction contained 5 bases not matched to a gene. CDR3 length equals 16 residues. Germline CDR1 SGDLS, CDR2 YYNGEE. The CDR3 nucleotides read TGTGCCAGCAGCGTAGGCTCAGCGGGGGGGGCCGGGGAGCTGTTTTTT. The encoded protein is CASSVGSAGGAGELFF.

The V and J genes are TRBV6-5 and TRBJ1-1; D is ambiguous. The germline V gene encodes CDR1 MNHEY and CDR2 SVGAGI. Deletions cut 0 bases from V and 4 bases from J, with 12 bases between. The CDR3 is 15 amino acids. The DNA of the CDR3 is TGTGCCAGCAGTTACTCAGGCCACCCCGTCACTGAAGCTTTCTTT. It codes for CASSYSGHPVTEAFF.

This clone was counted only a few times. The CDR3 DNA is TGTGCCAGCAGCTTAGTAGCGCCGGGACAGGGGAGTTCACCCCTCCACTTT. This gives the protein CASSLVAPGQGSSPLHF. The chain is built from TRBV7-9 and TRBJ1-6; 10 bases match TRBD1. Trimming cost V 1 base and J 9 bases; bases outside gene matches: 9. The CDR3 has 17 residues. Germline-derived CDR1 and CDR2 are SEHNR and FQNEAQ (reference sequence).

In its sample, this clone was seen a few times. The gene calls are TRBV4-2 and TRBJ1-1; no reliable D call. Trimming left V 1 base short and J 0 bases short, with 3 bases between. The CDR3 totals 13 residues. Germline assignment: CDR1 LGHNA and CDR2 YNFKEQ. The CDR3 protein is CASSQGVNTEAFF. CDR3 bases: TGTGCCAGCAGCCAAGGGGTGAACACTGAAGCTTTCTTT.

CDR3 loop: CASSIPRGQMNTEAFF. CDR3 DNA: TGTGCCAGCAGCATTCCCCGGGGACAGATGAACACTGAAGCTTTCTTT. The rearrangement joins TRBV11-2 to TRBJ1-1, with 7 bases lining up with TRBD1. The CDR3 sequence is 16 residues long. In germline, CDR1 is SGHAT, CDR2 FQNNGV. Unmatched junction bases numbered 9, after V lost 5 bases and J lost 0 bases.

CDR3 in DNA: TGTGCCAGTAGTATAGTAGGGGGGAACTACGAGCAGTACTTC. Translating it yields CASSIVGGNYEQYF. V gene TRBV19 combines with J gene TRBJ2-7, with D possibly called TRBD1 or TRBD2 (6 bases each). There are 14 residues in the CDR3. V lost 1 base and J 3 bases, leaving 10 bases between the germline ends. Germline V CDR1 and CDR2: LNHDA, SQIVND (reference sequence).

This chain links TRBV29-1 with TRBJ1-3; weak D call: TRBD1 (5 bases). V shed 0 bases and J shed 4 bases, with 10 bases lying between them. In germline, CDR1 is SQVTM, CDR2 ANQGSEA. The CDR3 covers 14 residues. The CDR3 DNA reads TGCAGCGTTGAAGATGGGCAGGGAGGAAACACCATATATTTT. This codes for CSVEDGQGGNTIYF.

The CDR3 DNA sequence: TGTGCCAGCAGTTTATATGGGGGACAGGGGGTATACGAGCAGTACTTC. Its translation: CASSLYGGQGVYEQYF. The chain combines TRBV27 with TRBJ2-7, with 11 positions matching TRBD1. CDR1 and CDR2 from the germline V gene are MNHEY and SMNVEV (reference sequence). The CDR3 has 16 residues. With V trimmed by 1 base and J by 4 bases, 6 bases remained unmatched.